This TCR beta chain is drawn from a study of shared clonotypes between healthy human individuals. Overall study results and limits: Clonotypes which were not shared had lower generation probabilities than clonotypes that all four donors shared.

Each cell subset's genomic DNA was divided evenly among several immunoSEQ plates. The data were produced by immunoSEQ multiplex PCR, yet TCRdb's version contains in-frame clones alone and is incomplete. The data contain approximately 2,200,000 clones, under 95% of them singletons. In regard to this clone: Its antigen is currently unknown.

The CDR3 is made up of 16 amino acids. Trimming removed 6 bases at V and 0 bases at J, with 15 bases between. CDR1 and CDR2 from the germline V gene are ENHRY and SYGVKD. The naive CD8 fraction comprised CD45RO-negative cells positively selected for CCR7 and excluded terminally differentiated effector memory CD45RA+ cells. All donors qualified as healthy HIV-negative adults and had experienced no recent acute infections or vaccinations. There were only Caucasian adults among the donors, and all lived in Nashville, Tennessee. The clonotype originates from a man aged 18 to 35 in good health. Some clones in this sample may be carry-over from other donors' samples. The gene calls are TRBV10-3 and TRBJ1-3; weak D call: TRBD1 (5 bases). Sequencing was carried out using naive CD8+ T cells from PBMCs. The CDR3 loop reads CAIRGRGPSSGNTIYF. Written as DNA, the CDR3 is TGTGCCATCAGAGGAAGGGGTCCGAGCTCTGGAAACACCATATATTTT.